This T cell receptor beta chain was found in a study of blood T cell repertoires in COVID-19. Trimming removed 0 bases from V and 1 base from J, with 13 bases in between. Germline CDR1 reads LGHNA; CDR2 reads YNFKEQ. The CDR3 consists of 18 residues. Data came from immunoSEQ multiplex PCR; TCRdb stores just in-frame clones and leaves some out. This table holds 35,000 to 55,000 clones, approximately 86% found once. V and J are TRBV4-2 and TRBJ2-6, with D possibly matching TRBD1 (6 bases). Sequenced material: peripheral blood. The source of this sequence is a human donor in a cohort sampled during active COVID-19. CDR3 DNA sequence: TGTGCCAGCAGCCAAGATCAGGGGTCCACATCTGGGGCCAACGTCCTGACTTTC. Translating it yields CASSQDQGSTSGANVLTF.